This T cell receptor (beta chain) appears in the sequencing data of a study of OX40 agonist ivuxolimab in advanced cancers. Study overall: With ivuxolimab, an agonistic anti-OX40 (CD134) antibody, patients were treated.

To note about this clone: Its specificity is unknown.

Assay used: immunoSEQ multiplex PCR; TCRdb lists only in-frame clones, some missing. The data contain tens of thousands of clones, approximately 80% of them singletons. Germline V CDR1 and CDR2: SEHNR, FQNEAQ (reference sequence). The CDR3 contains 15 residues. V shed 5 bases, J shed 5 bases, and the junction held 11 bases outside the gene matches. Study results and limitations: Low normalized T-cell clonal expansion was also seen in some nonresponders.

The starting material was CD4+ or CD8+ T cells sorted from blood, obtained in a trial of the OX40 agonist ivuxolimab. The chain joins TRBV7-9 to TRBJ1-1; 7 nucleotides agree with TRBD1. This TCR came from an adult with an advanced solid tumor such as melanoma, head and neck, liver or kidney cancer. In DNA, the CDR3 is TGTGCCAGCAGCCCACAAACGACAGGGTTGACTGAAGCTTTCTTT. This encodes CASSPQTTGLTEAFF.